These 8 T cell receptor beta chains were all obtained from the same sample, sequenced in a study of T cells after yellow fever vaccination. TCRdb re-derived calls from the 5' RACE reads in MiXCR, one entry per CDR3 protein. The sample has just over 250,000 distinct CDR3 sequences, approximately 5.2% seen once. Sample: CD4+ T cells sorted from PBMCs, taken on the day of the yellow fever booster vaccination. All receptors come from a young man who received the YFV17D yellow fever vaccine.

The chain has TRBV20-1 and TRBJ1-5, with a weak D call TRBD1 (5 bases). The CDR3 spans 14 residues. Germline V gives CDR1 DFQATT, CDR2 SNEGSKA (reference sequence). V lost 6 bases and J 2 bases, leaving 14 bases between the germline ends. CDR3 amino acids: CSAMDTKGNQPQHF. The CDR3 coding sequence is TGCAGTGCCATGGACACCAAAGGCAATCAGCCCCAGCATTTT.

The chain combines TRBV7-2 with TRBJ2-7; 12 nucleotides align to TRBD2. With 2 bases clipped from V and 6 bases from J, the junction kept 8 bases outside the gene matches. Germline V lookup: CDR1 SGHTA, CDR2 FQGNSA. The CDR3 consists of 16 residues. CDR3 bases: TGTGCCAGCAGCTTAAGAGGACTAGCGGGGTTGCCCGAGCAGTACTTC. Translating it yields CASSLRGLAGLPEQYF.

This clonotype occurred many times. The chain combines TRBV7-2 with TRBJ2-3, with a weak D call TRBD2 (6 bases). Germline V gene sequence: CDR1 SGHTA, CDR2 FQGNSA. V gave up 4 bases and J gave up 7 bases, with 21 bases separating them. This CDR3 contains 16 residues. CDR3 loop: CASSSVGWRDRNTQYF. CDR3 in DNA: TGTGCCAGCAGCTCCGTGGGGTGGCGGGACCGGAATACGCAGTATTTT.

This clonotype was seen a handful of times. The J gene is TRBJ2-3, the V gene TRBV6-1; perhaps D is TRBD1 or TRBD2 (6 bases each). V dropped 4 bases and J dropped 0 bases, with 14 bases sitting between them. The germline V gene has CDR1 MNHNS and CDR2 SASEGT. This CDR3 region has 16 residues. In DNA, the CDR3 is TGTGCCAGCAGTGCCGGTGTAGGGGGGAGCACAGATACGCAGTATTTT. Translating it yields CASSAGVGGSTDTQYF.

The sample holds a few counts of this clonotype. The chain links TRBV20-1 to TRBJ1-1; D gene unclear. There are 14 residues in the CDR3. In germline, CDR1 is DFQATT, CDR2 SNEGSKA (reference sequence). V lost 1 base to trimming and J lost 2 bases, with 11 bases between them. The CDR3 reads CSARVGNPNTEAFF. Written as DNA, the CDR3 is TGCAGTGCTAGAGTAGGGAACCCTAACACTGAAGCTTTCTTT.

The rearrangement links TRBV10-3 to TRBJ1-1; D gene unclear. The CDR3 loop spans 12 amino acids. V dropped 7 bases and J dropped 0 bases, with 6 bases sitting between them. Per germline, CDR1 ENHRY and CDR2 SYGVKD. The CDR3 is CAIKQVNTEAFF. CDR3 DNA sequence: TGTGCCATCAAGCAGGTGAACACTGAAGCTTTCTTT.

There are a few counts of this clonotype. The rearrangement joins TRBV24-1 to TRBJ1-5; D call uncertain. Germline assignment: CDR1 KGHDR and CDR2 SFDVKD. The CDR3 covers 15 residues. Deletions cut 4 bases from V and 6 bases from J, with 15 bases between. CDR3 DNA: TGTGCCACCAGTGACCACCGAGTCGTGGGTCAGCCCCAGCATTTT. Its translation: CATSDHRVVGQPQHF.

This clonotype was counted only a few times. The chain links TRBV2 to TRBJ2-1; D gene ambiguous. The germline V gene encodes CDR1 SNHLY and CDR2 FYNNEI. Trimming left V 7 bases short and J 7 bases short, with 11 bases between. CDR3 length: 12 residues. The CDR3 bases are TGTGCCAGCATAAAGGGTAGGAATGAGCAGTTCTTC. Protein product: CASIKGRNEQFF.